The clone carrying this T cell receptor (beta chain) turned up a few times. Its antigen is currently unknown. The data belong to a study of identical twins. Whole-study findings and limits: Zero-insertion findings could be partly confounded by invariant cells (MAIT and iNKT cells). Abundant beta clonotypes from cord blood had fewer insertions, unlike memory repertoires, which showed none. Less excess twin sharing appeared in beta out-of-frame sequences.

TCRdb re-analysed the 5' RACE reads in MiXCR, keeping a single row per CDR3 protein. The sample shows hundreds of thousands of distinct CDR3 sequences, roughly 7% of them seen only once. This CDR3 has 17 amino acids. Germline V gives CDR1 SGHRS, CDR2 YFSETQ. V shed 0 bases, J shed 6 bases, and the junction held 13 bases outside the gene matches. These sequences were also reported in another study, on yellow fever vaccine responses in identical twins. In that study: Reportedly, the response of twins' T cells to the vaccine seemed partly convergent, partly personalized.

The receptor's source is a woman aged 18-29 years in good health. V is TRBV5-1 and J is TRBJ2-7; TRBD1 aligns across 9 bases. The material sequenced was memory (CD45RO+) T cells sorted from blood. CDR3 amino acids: CASSLAGGQGTPREQYF. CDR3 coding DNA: TGCGCCAGCAGCTTGGCGGGGGGACAGGGAACCCCTCGCGAGCAGTACTTC. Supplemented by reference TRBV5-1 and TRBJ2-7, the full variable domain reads KAGVTQTPRYLIKTRGQQVTLSCSPISGHRSVSWYQQTPGQGLQFLFEYFSETQRNKGNFPGRFSGRQFSNSRSEMNVSTLELGDSALYLCASSLAGGQGTPREQYFGPGTRLTVT.